One TCR beta chain is described in this entry. Antigen unknown. The sample belongs to a study of CD8+ T cells in alopecia areata. Sample treatment: oral pan-JAK inhibitor, 5-10 mg twice daily. After isolation, RNA underwent reverse transcription to generate cDNA as the sequencing template. The data were produced by immunoSEQ multiplex PCR, yet TCRdb's version contains in-frame clones alone and is incomplete. The table shows about 270,000 clones, with 60% occurring only once. Study results and caveats: With tofacitinib ongoing, many expanded lesional clones persisted in both scalp and blood. Relative to mice, TCR sharing across patients was less clear, a difference possibly HLA-related.

CDR3 length: 13 residues. Trimming left V 2 bases short and J 5 bases short, with 8 bases between. The V gene's germline CDR1 is SGHDT and CDR2 YYEEEE. This clonotype originated in a human donor with alopecia areata. This rearrangement joins TRBV5-6 to TRBJ1-5; possibly TRBD1 for D (5 bases). The sequencing here drew on CD4+ T cells sorted from blood, taken around week 54, from a patient treated with tofacitinib. The CDR3 nucleotides read TGTGCCAGCAGCTTCGGCAGGGATCAGCCCCAGCATTTT. Encoded protein: CASSFGRDQPQHF.